This T cell receptor beta chain stems from a study of T cell repertoires in cytomegalovirus infection. The wider study: Indications came from public TCR beta signatures; they pointed to CMV infection and to a matching HLA type.

On this clonotype itself: Its antigen is not identified.

V lost 11 bases, J lost 4 bases, and 28 bases lay in between. The germline CDR1 and CDR2 sequences are LNHDA and SQIVND (reference sequence). The CDR3 extends over 17 amino acids. TCRdb analysed the reads with MiXCR anew, one entry per CDR3 protein. The table has approximately 910,000 distinct CDR3 sequences, 25% to 40% seen once. Broader study findings: HLA-C-restricted CMV clonotypes gave the most frequent clonotype in two of eight donors. Summed public TCR beta family frequency identified CMV carriers bearing the relevant HLA.

J is TRBJ2-3 and V is TRBV19, with D maybe TRBD2 (6 bases). This clonotype was sampled from a human donor in good health (CMV status not recorded). Some clones in this sample may be carry-over from other donors' samples. The specimen comprised cultured CD8+ T cells from PBMCs, sampled from culture after CMV antigen stimulation. CDR3 DNA sequence: TGTGCCTCAAACACTCCCGCCGCCTGGGGGGAGGCAGATACGCAGTATTTT. Encoded protein: CASNTPAAWGEADTQYF.